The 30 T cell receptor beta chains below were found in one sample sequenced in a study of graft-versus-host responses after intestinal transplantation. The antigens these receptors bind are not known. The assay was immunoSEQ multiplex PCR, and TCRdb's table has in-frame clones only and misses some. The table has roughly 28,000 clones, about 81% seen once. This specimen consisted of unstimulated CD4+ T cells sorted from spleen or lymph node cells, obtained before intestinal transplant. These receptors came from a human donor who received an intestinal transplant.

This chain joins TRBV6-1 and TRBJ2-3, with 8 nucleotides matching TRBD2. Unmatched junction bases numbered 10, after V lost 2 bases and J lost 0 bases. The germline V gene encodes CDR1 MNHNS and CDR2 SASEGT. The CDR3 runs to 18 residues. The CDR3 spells CASSEMVAGGSSTDTQYF. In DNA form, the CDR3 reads TGTGCCAGCAGTGAAATGGTTGCGGGGGGTTCTAGCACAGATACGCAGTATTTT.

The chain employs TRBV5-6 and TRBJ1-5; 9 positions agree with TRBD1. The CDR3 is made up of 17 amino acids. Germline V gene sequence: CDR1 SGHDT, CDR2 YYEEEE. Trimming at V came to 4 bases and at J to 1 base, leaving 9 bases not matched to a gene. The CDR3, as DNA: TGTGCCAGCAGCCTACAGGGGGCAAGGGGGAGCAATCAGCCCCAGCATTTT. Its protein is CASSLQGARGSNQPQHF.

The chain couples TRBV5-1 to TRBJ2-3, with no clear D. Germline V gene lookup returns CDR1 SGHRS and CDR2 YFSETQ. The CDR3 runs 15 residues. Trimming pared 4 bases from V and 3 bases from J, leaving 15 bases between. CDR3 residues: CASSRANRGTDTQYF. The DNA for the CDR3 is TGCGCCAGCAGCCGGGCCAACCGTGGTACAGATACGCAGTATTTT. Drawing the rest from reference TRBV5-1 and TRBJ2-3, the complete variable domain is KAGVTQTPRYLIKTRGQQVTLSCSPISGHRSVSWYQQTPGQGLQFLFEYFSETQRNKGNFPGRFSGRQFSNSRSEMNVSTLELGDSALYLCASSRANRGTDTQYFGPGTRLTVL.

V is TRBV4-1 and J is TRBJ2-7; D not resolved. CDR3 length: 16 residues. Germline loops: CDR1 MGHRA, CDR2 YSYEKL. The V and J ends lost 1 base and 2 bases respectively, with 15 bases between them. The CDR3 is CASSQGAPKGPYEQYF. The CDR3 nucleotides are TGCGCCAGCAGCCAAGGGGCACCTAAGGGCCCCTACGAGCAGTACTTC.

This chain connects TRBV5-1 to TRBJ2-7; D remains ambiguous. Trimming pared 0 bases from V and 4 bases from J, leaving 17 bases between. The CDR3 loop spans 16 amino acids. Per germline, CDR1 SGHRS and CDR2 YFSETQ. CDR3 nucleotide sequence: TGCGCCAGCAGCTTGGTTGGCGACGTTAACCCGTACGAGCAGTACTTC. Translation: CASSLVGDVNPYEQYF.

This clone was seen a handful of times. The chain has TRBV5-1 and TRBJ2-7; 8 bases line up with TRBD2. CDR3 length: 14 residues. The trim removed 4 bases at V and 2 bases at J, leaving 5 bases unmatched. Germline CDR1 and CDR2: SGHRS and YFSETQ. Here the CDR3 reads CASSGAGAPYEQYF. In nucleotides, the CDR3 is TGCGCCAGCAGCGGAGCGGGGGCGCCCTACGAGCAGTACTTC.

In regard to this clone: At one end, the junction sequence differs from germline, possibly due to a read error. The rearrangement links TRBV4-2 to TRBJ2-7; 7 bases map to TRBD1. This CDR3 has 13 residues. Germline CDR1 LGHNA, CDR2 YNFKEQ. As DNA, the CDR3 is TGTGCCAGCAGCCCGACGCCCAGGGACAGCCTTCTCTTC. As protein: CASSPTPRDSLLF.

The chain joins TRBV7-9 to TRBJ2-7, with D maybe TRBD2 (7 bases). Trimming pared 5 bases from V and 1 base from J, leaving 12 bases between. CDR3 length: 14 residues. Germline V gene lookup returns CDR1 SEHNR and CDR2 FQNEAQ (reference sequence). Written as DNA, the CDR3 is TGTGCCAGCAGCCGGGGGGCTGGATCCTACGAGCAGTACTTC. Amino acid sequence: CASSRGAGSYEQYF.

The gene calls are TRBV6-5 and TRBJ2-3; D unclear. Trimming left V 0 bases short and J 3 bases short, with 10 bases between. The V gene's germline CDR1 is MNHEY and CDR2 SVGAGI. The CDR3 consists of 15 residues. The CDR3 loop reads CASSYSILVTDTQYF. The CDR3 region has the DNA TGTGCCAGCAGTTACTCGATCCTAGTAACAGATACGCAGTATTTT.

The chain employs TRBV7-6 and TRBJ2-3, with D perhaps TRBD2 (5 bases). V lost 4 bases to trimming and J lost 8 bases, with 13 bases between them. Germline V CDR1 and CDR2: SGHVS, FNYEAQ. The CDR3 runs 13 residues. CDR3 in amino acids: CASSSLAGGTQYF. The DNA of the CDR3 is TGTGCCAGCAGCTCCCTCGCTGGAGGTACGCAGTATTTT.

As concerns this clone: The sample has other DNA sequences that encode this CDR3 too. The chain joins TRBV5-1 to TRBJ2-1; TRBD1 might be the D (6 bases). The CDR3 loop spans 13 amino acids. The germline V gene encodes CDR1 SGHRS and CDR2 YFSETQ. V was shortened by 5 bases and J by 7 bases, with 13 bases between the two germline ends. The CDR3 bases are TGCGCCAGCAGTTTGAACAGGGATAATGAGCAGTTCTTC. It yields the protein CASSLNRDNEQFF.

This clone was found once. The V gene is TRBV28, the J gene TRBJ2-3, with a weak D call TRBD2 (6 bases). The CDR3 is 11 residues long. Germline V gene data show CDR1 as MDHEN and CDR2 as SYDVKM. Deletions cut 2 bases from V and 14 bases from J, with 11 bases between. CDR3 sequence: CASSLPGVLYF. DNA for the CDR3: TGTGCCAGCAGTTTACCGGGGGTCTTGTATTTT.

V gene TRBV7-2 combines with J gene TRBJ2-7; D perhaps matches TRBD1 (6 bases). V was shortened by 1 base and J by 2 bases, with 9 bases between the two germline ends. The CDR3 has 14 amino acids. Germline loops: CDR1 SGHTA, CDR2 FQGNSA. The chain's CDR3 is CASSLVWGPYEQYF. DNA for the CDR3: TGTGCCAGCAGCTTAGTGTGGGGGCCCTACGAGCAGTACTTC.

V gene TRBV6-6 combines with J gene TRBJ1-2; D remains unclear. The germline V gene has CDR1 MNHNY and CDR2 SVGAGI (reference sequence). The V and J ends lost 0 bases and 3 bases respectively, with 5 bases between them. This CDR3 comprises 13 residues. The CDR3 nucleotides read TGTGCCAGCAGTTACTCGCCGGACTATGGCTACACCTTC. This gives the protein CASSYSPDYGYTF.

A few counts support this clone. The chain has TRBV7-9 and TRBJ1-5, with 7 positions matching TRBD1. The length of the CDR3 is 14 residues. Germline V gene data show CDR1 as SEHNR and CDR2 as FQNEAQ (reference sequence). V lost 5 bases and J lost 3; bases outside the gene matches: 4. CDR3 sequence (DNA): TGTGCCAGCAGCATCGGGACAGTCAATCAGCCCCAGCATTTT. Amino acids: CASSIGTVNQPQHF.

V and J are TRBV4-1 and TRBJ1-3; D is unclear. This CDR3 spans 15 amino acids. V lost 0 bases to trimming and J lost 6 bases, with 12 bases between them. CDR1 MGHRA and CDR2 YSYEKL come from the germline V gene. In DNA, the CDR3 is TGCGCCAGCAGCCAAGATGGAACAGTTCCAAACACCATATATTTT. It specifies CASSQDGTVPNTIYF.

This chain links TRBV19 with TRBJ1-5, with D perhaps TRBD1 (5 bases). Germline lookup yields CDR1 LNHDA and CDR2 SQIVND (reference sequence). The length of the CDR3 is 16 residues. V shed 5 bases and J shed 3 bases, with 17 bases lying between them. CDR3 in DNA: TGTGCCAGTAGTGGCCGGGACCCCGGCCCCAATCAGCCCCAGCATTTT. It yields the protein CASSGRDPGPNQPQHF.

CDR3 sequence (DNA): TGCGCCAGCAGCTTGGGACAAAACTACGAGCAGTACTTC. As protein: CASSLGQNYEQYF. The chain links TRBV5-1 to TRBJ2-7, with no clear D. The V and J ends lost 0 bases and 3 bases respectively, with 7 bases between them. Germline CDR1 and CDR2: SGHRS and YFSETQ. The CDR3 length is 13 residues.

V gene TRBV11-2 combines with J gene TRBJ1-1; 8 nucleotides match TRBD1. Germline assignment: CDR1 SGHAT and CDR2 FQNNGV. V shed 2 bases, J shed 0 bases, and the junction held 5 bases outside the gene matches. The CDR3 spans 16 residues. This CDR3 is CASSLSHRGLNTEAFF. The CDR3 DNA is TGTGCCAGCAGCTTAAGTCACAGGGGGTTGAACACTGAAGCTTTCTTT.

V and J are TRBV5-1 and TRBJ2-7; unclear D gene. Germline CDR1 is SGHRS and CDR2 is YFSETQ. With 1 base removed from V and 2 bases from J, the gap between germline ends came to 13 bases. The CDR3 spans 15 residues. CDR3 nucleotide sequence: TGCGCCAGCAGCTTGCGGGCTGGGATCCCCTACGAGCAGTACTTC. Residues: CASSLRAGIPYEQYF.

In DNA form, the CDR3 reads TGTGCCAGCAAGGGCGCGAGCTCCTACGAGCAGTACTTC. Its translation is CASKGASSYEQYF. The chain is built from TRBV2 and TRBJ2-7; no firm D call. Germline assignment: CDR1 SNHLY and CDR2 FYNNEI. V lost 7 bases and J lost 0, with 10 bases in between. The CDR3 spans 13 residues.

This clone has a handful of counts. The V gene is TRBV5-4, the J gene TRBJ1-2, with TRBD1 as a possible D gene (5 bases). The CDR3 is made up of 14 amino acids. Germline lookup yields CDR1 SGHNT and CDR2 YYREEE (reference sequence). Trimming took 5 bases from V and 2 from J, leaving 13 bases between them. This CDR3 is CASRGPDRNYGYTF. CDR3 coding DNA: TGTGCCAGCAGGGGACCCGACAGAAACTATGGCTACACCTTC.

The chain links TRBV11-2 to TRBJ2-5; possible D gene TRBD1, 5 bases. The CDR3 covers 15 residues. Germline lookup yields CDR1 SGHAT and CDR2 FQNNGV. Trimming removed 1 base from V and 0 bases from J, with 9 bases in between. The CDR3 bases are TGTGCCAGCAGCTTAGGAGACAGTGACCAAGAGACCCAGTACTTC. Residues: CASSLGDSDQETQYF.

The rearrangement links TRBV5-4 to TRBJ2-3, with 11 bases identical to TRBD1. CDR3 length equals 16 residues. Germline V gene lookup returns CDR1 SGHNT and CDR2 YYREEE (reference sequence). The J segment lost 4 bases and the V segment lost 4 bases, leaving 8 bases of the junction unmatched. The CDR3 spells CASSPTRTGGADTQYF. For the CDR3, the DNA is TGTGCCAGCAGCCCCACCCGGACAGGGGGCGCAGATACGCAGTATTTT.

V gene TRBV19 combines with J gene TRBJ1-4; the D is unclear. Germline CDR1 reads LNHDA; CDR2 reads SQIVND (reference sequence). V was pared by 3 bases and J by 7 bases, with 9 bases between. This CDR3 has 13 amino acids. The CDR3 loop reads CASSIQVGEKLFF. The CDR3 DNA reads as TGTGCCAGTAGTATTCAGGTTGGTGAAAAACTGTTTTTT. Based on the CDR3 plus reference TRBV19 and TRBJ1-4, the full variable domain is DGGITQSPKYLFRKEGQNVTLSCEQNLNHDAMYWYRQDPGQGLRLIYYSQIVNDFQKGDIAEGYSVSREKKESFPLTVTSAQKNPTAFYLCASSIQVGEKLFFGSGTQLSVL.

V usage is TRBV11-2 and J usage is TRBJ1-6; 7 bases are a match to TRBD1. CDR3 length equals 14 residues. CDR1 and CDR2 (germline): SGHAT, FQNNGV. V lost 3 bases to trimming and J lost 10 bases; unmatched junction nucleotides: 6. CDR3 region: CASSFDRVGSPLHF. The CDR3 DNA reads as TGTGCCAGCAGCTTCGACAGGGTGGGCTCACCCCTCCACTTT. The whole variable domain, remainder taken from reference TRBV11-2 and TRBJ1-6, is EAGVAQSPRYKIIEKRQSVAFWCNPISGHATLYWYQQILGQGPKLLIQFQNNGVVDDSQLPKDRFSAERLKGVDSTLKIQPAKLEDSAVYLCASSFDRVGSPLHFGNGTRLTVT.

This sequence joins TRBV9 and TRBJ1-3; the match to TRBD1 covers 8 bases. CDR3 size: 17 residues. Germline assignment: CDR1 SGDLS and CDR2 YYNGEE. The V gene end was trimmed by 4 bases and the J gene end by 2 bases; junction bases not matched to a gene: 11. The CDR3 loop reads CASSIRQGSVAGNTIYF. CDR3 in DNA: TGTGCCAGCAGCATCAGACAGGGGAGTGTGGCTGGAAACACCATATATTTT. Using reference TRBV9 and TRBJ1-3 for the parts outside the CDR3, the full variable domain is DSGVTQTPKHLITATGQRVTLRCSPRSGDLSVYWYQQSLDQGLQFLIQYYNGEERAKGNILERFSAQQFPDLHSELNLSSLELGDSALYFCASSIRQGSVAGNTIYFGEGSWLTVV.

The CDR3 is CASSLMGMDTEAFF. CDR3 nucleotide sequence: TGTGCCAGCTCACTGATGGGAATGGACACTGAAGCTTTCTTT. V usage is TRBV18 and J usage is TRBJ1-1; D remains ambiguous. The germline CDR1 and CDR2 sequences are KGHSH and LQKENI. The CDR3 extends over 14 amino acids. Trimming left V 4 bases short and J 3 bases short, with 12 bases between.

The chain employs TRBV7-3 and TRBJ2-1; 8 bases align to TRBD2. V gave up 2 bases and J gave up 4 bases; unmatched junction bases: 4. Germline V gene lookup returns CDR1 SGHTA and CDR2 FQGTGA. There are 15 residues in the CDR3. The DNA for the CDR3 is TGTGCCAGCAGCTTACTGGCGGGGGGATACAATGAGCAGTTCTTC. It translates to CASSLLAGGYNEQFF.

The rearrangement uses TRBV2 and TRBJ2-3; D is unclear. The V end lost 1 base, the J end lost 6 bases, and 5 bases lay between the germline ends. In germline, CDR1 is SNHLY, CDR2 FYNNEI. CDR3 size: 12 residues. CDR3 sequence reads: CASSEGEDTQYF. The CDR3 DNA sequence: TGTGCCAGCAGTGAAGGAGAGGATACGCAGTATTTT. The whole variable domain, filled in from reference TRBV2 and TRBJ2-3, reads EPEVTQTPSHQVTQMGQEVILRCVPISNHLYFYWYRQILGQKVEFLVSFYNNEISEKSEIFDDQFSVERPDGSNFTLKIRSTKLEDSAMYFCASSEGEDTQYFGPGTRLTVL.